A selection of T cell receptor beta chains follows, all from one sample in a study of blood T cell repertoires in COVID-19. Clones were sequenced by immunoSEQ multiplex PCR, and TCRdb holds only the in-frame ones, with some missing. Found here are 200,000 to 250,000 clones, about 85% of them singletons; the top ten hold 2.9%. Sample: peripheral blood. Receptors were obtained from a man aged 50-60 years who had recovered from COVID-19. Both conserved end residues are part of each CDR3. A D gene is named only where the DNA matches it firmly. Rows give clone size only sometimes, using once, few, many, or a class for an expanded clone.

j_call,clone_size,v_call,d_call,cdr3_nt,cdr3_aa
TRBJ2-2,NA,TRBV5-1,TRBD2,TGCGCCAGCAGCTCCCCTAGCGGGCGGAACACCGGGGAGCTGTTTTTT,CASSSPSGRNTGELFF
TRBJ2-3,NA,TRBV30,NA,TGTGCCTGGAGTCTGGGGAGTTTGACAGATACGCAGTATTTT,CAWSLGSLTDTQYF
TRBJ1-2,NA,TRBV5-4,NA,TGTGCCAGCAGCCATTCCGGGACACCCTATGGCTACACCTTC,CASSHSGTPYGYTF
TRBJ1-1,NA,TRBV2,TRBD1,TGTGCCAGCAGCGCACAGGGGACAAACACTGAAGCTTTCTTT,CASSAQGTNTEAFF
TRBJ1-2,NA,TRBV2,NA,TGTGCCAGCAGATTACAGGGCCTTAACTATGGCTACACCTTC,CASRLQGLNYGYTF
TRBJ1-3,few,TRBV11-2,TRBD1,TGTGCCAGCAGACGCAGACGACAGGGGTGGGACACCATATATTTT,CASRRRRQGWDTIYF
TRBJ1-2,NA,TRBV29-1,TRBD1,TGCAGCGGGGGACAGACTAACTATGGCTACACCTTC,CSGGQTNYGYTF
TRBJ1-1,NA,TRBV3-1/TRBV3-2,NA,TGTGCCAGCAGCCAAGGTTGGGGAGGTACTGAAGCTTTCTTT,CASSQGWGGTEAFF
TRBJ2-4,few,TRBV7-9,TRBD1,TGTGCCAGCAGCCCGGGACAGCCAATAAAAAACATTCAGTACTTC,CASSPGQPIKNIQYF
TRBJ2-4,NA,TRBV7-5,NA,TGTGCCAGAAGCCCCACGCCGGGGATTCTGGGGGCCAAAAACATTCAGTACTTC,CARSPTPGILGAKNIQYF
TRBJ1-1,NA,TRBV28,NA,TGTGCCAGCAGATCTCCCAGGGGCCTCGGCTCCCGGATGAACACTGAAGCTTTCTTT,CASRSPRGLGSRMNTEAFF
TRBJ1-6,few,TRBV27,NA,TGTGCCAGCAGTTTATCGGACAGTCTGAATTCACCCCTCCACTTT,CASSLSDSLNSPLHF
TRBJ2-1,NA,TRBV6-2/TRBV6-3,TRBD2,TGTGCCAGCAGTTATGTAGCGGGCCTGGGTGAGCAGTTCTTC,CASSYVAGLGEQFF
TRBJ2-1,NA,TRBV1,NA,TGCACCAGCAGCCCAAGCCATCGGTCTAGCGTTAAGACCAATGAGCAGTTCTTC,CTSSPSHRSSVKTNEQFF
TRBJ2-3,NA,TRBV10-3,TRBD2,TGTGCCATCAGTGGCAGGGTGCGGGAGTTAGATACGCAGTATTTT,CAISGRVRELDTQYF
TRBJ1-1,NA,TRBV24-1,TRBD1,TGTGCCACCAGTGCCTCAGGGGGCCGTGAAGCTTTCTTT,CATSASGGREAFF
TRBJ1-2,NA,TRBV5-1,TRBD1,TGCGCCAGCAGCTTGGACGGGTTTTCGGGGACAGGCGGTCTCTCTAACTATGGCTACACCTTC,CASSLDGFSGTGGLSNYGYTF
TRBJ2-7,NA,TRBV28,TRBD1,TGTGCCAGCAGCAACGCCGGGACAGGGTCGGACGAGCAGTACTTC,CASSNAGTGSDEQYF
TRBJ2-1,NA,TRBV6-1,TRBD2,TGTGCCAGCAGTGAGGCGCGGGGGTATTACAATGAGCAGTTCTTC,CASSEARGYYNEQFF
TRBJ1-2,NA,TRBV9,NA,TGTGCCAGCAGCCGGGAGGGCATCTATGGCTACACCTTC,CASSREGIYGYTF
TRBJ2-5,NA,TRBV4-2,TRBD1,TGTGCCAGCAGCCTGGGACAGGGACAAGAGACCCAGTACTTC,CASSLGQGQETQYF
TRBJ1-6,NA,TRBV27,NA,TGTGCCAGCAGTTTATACTTGCCCGCGGATAATTCACCCCTCCACTTT,CASSLYLPADNSPLHF
TRBJ2-3,once,TRBV6-4,TRBD2,TGTGCCAGCAGTGACTCGACTAGCGGGAGCGCAGATACGCAGTATTTT,CASSDSTSGSADTQYF
TRBJ1-6,NA,TRBV28,TRBD1,TGTGCCAGCAGTTTATCCGCCGGGACAGCGAATTCACCCCTCCACTTT,CASSLSAGTANSPLHF
TRBJ1-1,NA,TRBV3-1/TRBV3-2,NA,TGTGCCAGCAGTCGCGTATTTACAGGGCACACTGAAGCTTTCTTT,CASSRVFTGHTEAFF
TRBJ2-3,NA,TRBV28,TRBD2,TGTGCCAGCAGTTTTGCCGGGAGGGCCCGTGATACGCAGTATTTT,CASSFAGRARDTQYF
TRBJ2-1,NA,TRBV7-2,NA,TGTGCCAGCAGCTTAGCGCTTATAACTAGCTTCTCCTACAATGAGCAGTTCTTC,CASSLALITSFSYNEQFF
TRBJ1-2,once,TRBV6-5,NA,TGTGCCAGCAGTTTAGGGGTGGATGGCTACACCTTC,CASSLGVDGYTF
TRBJ1-1,NA,TRBV19,NA,TGTGCCAGTAGTCCGACAGGTTGGAACACTGAAGCTTTCTTT,CASSPTGWNTEAFF
TRBJ2-3,NA,TRBV12-3/TRBV12-4,NA,TGTGCCAGCAGCTACCGGGGCACAGATACGCAGTATTTT,CASSYRGTDTQYF
TRBJ2-3,NA,TRBV27,NA,TGTGCCAGCAGCAATTCGGGGGGCCCTAGCACAGATACGCAGTATTTT,CASSNSGGPSTDTQYF
TRBJ1-1,NA,TRBV27,TRBD1,TGTGCCAGCAGTTTTGGGACAGTCAACACTGAAGCTTTCTTT,CASSFGTVNTEAFF
TRBJ1-1,NA,TRBV18,NA,TGTGCCAGCTCACGGACAGACATTTCCACTGAAGCTTTCTTT,CASSRTDISTEAFF
TRBJ2-3,NA,TRBV19,NA,TGTGCCAGTAGTATTGTAGCGGCTAGCACAGATACGCAGTATTTT,CASSIVAASTDTQYF
TRBJ2-1,NA,TRBV27,TRBD2,TGTGCCTCTAAAGGAGCGGGACCTTACAATGAGCAGTTCTTC,CASKGAGPYNEQFF
TRBJ2-1,NA,TRBV20-1,NA,TGCAGTGCCTTCCGCAATGAGCAGTTCTTC,CSAFRNEQFF
TRBJ2-2,NA,TRBV19,NA,TGTGCCAGTGCTATGGACCCGGGGACGAACACCGGGGAGCTGTTTTTT,CASAMDPGTNTGELFF
TRBJ2-2,NA,TRBV7-2,NA,TGTGCCAGCAGCCCGCAAACAGGGAACACCGGGGAGCTGTTTTTT,CASSPQTGNTGELFF
TRBJ2-5,NA,TRBV27,TRBD2,TGTGCTGTAGGGGAGGGACCGTACCAAGAGACCCAGTACTTC,CAVGEGPYQETQYF
TRBJ2-3,once,TRBV3-1/TRBV3-2,TRBD2,TGTGCCAGCAGCCAAAGAGCGGGAGGGCCCACAGATACGCAGTATTTT,CASSQRAGGPTDTQYF
TRBJ1-5,NA,TRBV28,TRBD1,TGTGCCAGCAGTCAGGACAGGGGGCTGGTCCAGCCCCAGCATTTT,CASSQDRGLVQPQHF
TRBJ1-5,NA,TRBV19,NA,TGTGCCAGTAGAACGGACAGCTACTCTTATCAGCCCCAGCATTTT,CASRTDSYSYQPQHF
TRBJ1-2,NA,TRBV5-1,TRBD1,TGCGCCAGCAGCTCCGGGACAGGGGATCGCTATGGCTACACCTTC,CASSSGTGDRYGYTF
TRBJ2-2,NA,TRBV7-9,NA,TGTGCCAGCAGCTTAACGGGAGTGAACGCCGGGGAGCTGTTTTTT,CASSLTGVNAGELFF
TRBJ1-2,NA,TRBV28,NA,TGTGCCAGCACCGAGGCTACCACCATCTATGGCTACACCTTC,CASTEATTIYGYTF
TRBJ2-2,NA,TRBV5-6,NA,TGTGCCAGCAGCTCCGTCGCCGGGGAGCTGTTTTTT,CASSSVAGELFF
TRBJ2-3,NA,TRBV10-3,NA,TGTGCCATCAGTGAGTCGACACGGAGCACAGATACGCAGTATTTT,CAISESTRSTDTQYF
TRBJ1-3,NA,TRBV7-9,NA,TGTGCCAGCAGCTTCCCCGGAGCACTAAACACCATATATTTT,CASSFPGALNTIYF
TRBJ2-3,once,TRBV6-5,NA,TGTGCCAGCAGCCGGGACTTCACAGATACGCAGTATTTT,CASSRDFTDTQYF
TRBJ2-5,NA,TRBV29-1,NA,TGCAGCGCGGGGGCACTAAAAGAGACCCAGTACTTC,CSAGALKETQYF
TRBJ1-2,NA,TRBV28,NA,TGTGCCAGCCGACAAAATCGTAACTATGGCTACACCTTC,CASRQNRNYGYTF
TRBJ2-7,few,TRBV28,NA,TGTGCCAGCAGTTCCTCAGGGGCCTACGAGCAGTACTTC,CASSSSGAYEQYF
TRBJ1-2,NA,TRBV28,NA,TGTGCCAGCAGTTTACAACTGAGGAGGGGTGAGGGCTATGGCTACACCTTC,CASSLQLRRGEGYGYTF
TRBJ2-3,once,TRBV18,NA,TGTGCCAGCTCACAGCTAGCGCTTAGCACAGATACGCAGTATTTT,CASSQLALSTDTQYF
TRBJ2-3,NA,TRBV30,TRBD1,TGTGCCTGGACTACGACAGGGGTAAATACGCAGTATTTT,CAWTTTGVNTQYF